The 9 T cell receptor beta chains below come from one sample, sequenced in a study of cytomegalovirus exposure and HLA in healthy donors. Libraries were prepared by immunoSEQ multiplex PCR; TCRdb keeps only in-frame clonotypes and omits some of them. The data show 130,000 to 150,000 clones, with roughly 87% seen just once and less than 5.5% held by the top ten. Sequencing was performed on PBMCs. These receptors were collected from a man aged 18 to 30 in good health and CMV-seropositive.

V usage is TRBV11-2 and J usage is TRBJ1-2; 11 bases line up with TRBD1. With 0 bases clipped from V and 4 bases from J, the junction kept 7 bases outside the gene matches. Germline V lookup: CDR1 SGHAT, CDR2 FQNNGV. This CDR3 has 17 residues. CDR3 region: CASSLEWTGGSRYGYTF. The CDR3 DNA follows: TGTGCCAGCAGCTTAGAGTGGACAGGGGGCAGTCGCTATGGCTACACCTTC.

Written as DNA, the CDR3 is TGCGCCAGCAGCCAAATAGGGGGCCACTCTGGAAACACCATATATTTT. Its protein is CASSQIGGHSGNTIYF. J is TRBJ1-3 and V is TRBV4-1; TRBD1 agrees at 7 bases. The CDR3 loop spans 16 amino acids. Unmatched junction bases numbered 4, after V lost 2 bases and J lost 0 bases. Germline V gene data show CDR1 as MGHRA and CDR2 as YSYEKL.

The table lists this clone with a few counts. The chain links TRBV15 to TRBJ1-5, with 7 bases fitting TRBD1. The CDR3 spans 16 residues. From germline, CDR1 is LNHNV and CDR2 YYDKDF (reference sequence). After removal of 6 bases from V and 7 bases from J, the junction contained 15 bases not matched to a gene. The CDR3 reads CATRSTNQGVWQPQHF. Written as DNA, the CDR3 is TGTGCCACCAGATCTACTAATCAGGGGGTCTGGCAGCCCCAGCATTTT.

The chain employs TRBV5-1 and TRBJ2-2, with 8 positions matching TRBD2. The CDR3 is 17 residues long. Germline V lookup: CDR1 SGHRS, CDR2 YFSETQ. Unmatched junction bases numbered 5, after V lost 0 bases and J lost 1 base. The CDR3 loop is CASSLATLAENTGELFF. DNA for the CDR3: TGCGCCAGCAGCTTGGCCACACTAGCGGAGAACACCGGGGAGCTGTTTTTT.

The chain uses TRBV6-5 and TRBJ2-1, with 10 bases matching TRBD2. CDR1 is MNHEY, CDR2 SVGAGI, per germline. V lost 8 bases to trimming and J lost 4 bases; unmatched junction nucleotides: 5. This CDR3 region has 14 residues. CDR3 sequence: CASQSGGGYNEQFF. Written as DNA, the CDR3 is TGTGCCAGCCAGAGCGGGGGGGGTTACAATGAGCAGTTCTTC.

The genes are TRBV7-8 and TRBJ2-3; TRBD2 matches at 8 bases. Losses at the gene ends were 5 bases for V and 2 bases for J; bases not matched to a gene: 12. The CDR3 has 17 residues. Germline V gives CDR1 SGHVS, CDR2 FQNEAQ. The CDR3 region is CASSTGERGRATDTQYF. The CDR3 nucleotides are TGTGCCAGCAGCACGGGGGAGCGGGGGAGGGCCACAGATACGCAGTATTTT.

The gene calls are TRBV7-9 and TRBJ2-7, with D tentatively TRBD2 (6 bases). Trimming removed 3 bases from V and 6 bases from J, with 18 bases in between. Germline V gene sequence: CDR1 SEHNR, CDR2 FQNEAQ (reference sequence). The CDR3 has 15 amino acids. DNA of the CDR3: TGTGCCAGCAGCTTTCGGGACTTAGCACTCTCCGAGCAGTACTTC. Its translation: CASSFRDLALSEQYF. Full variable domain (rest looked up from reference TRBV7-9 and TRBJ2-7): DTGVSQNPRHKITKRGQNVTFRCDPISEHNRLYWYRQTLGQGPEFLTYFQNEAQLEKSRLLSDRFSAERPKGSFSTLEIQRTEQGDSAMYLCASSFRDLALSEQYFGPGTRLTVT.

V is TRBV19 and J is TRBJ2-7; 8 bases are shared with TRBD2. Unmatched junction bases numbered 20, after V lost 5 bases and J lost 5 bases. There are 18 residues in the CDR3. The germline V gene encodes CDR1 LNHDA and CDR2 SQIVND (reference sequence). The CDR3 protein is CASSLTSGTPTPENEQYF. The CDR3 DNA reads as TGTGCCAGTAGTCTTACTAGCGGCACTCCCACGCCCGAAAACGAGCAGTACTTC.

The chain links TRBV21-1 to TRBJ1-1; the table's D call, TRBD1, has no DNA check behind it. TRBV21-1 is deemed a pseudogene. This CDR3 comprises 13 residues. The CDR3 region has the DNA TGTGCCAGCTGGGCACACTTGAACACTGAAGCTTTCTTT. Translation: CASWAHLNTEAFF.